This T cell receptor beta chain comes out of a study of blood T cell repertoires in COVID-19. Study background: The United States, Italy and Spain provided the acute and convalescent COVID-19 samples.

CDR1 and CDR2 (germline): SQVTM, ANQGSEA. The CDR3 spans 13 residues. After removal of 6 bases from V and 2 bases from J, the junction contained 5 bases not matched to a gene. The data were produced by immunoSEQ multiplex PCR, yet TCRdb's version contains in-frame clones alone and is incomplete. Among roughly 330,000 clones listed, 88% were seen once. Each participant's cohort was designated according to participant-reported clinical history. This TCR was recovered from a man aged 30 to 39 who had recovered from COVID-19. The sample taken for sequencing was PBMCs or T cells enriched from blood (not recorded which). This chain joins TRBV29-1 and TRBJ1-1; TRBD1 matches at 8 bases. The chain's CDR3 is CSVQTGDNTEAFF. CDR3 bases: TGCAGCGTACAGACAGGGGACAACACTGAAGCTTTCTTT.